The 7 T cell receptor beta chains below come from one sample, sequenced in a study of a mutant IDH1 vaccine in newly diagnosed glioma. Specified time point: week 35, safety follow-up. Alongside topical imiquimod, each dose of vaccine comprised 300 ug of mutant IDH1 20-mer peptide. For these receptors, no antigen is known. Using immunoSEQ multiplex PCR, the repertoire was profiled, and TCRdb retains in-frame clones only, with some absent. The table shows about 74,000 clones, with approximately 86% occurring only once. The sample here was PBMCs, taken from a glioma patient whose treatment included an IDH1 peptide vaccine. Receptors were obtained from a young man with glioma.

The chain has TRBV5-1 and TRBJ2-3, with D perhaps matching TRBD1 or TRBD2 (5 bases each). CDR1 SGHRS and CDR2 YFSETQ come from the germline V gene. Between the trimmed V and J ends, which lost 4 bases and 4 bases, there was a span of 19 bases. The CDR3 has 16 residues. This CDR3 is CASSPLGGPRPDTQYF. The CDR3 nucleotides read TGCGCCAGCAGCCCCCTTGGGGGACCAAGGCCAGATACGCAGTATTTT.

The chain links TRBV28 to TRBJ1-2; the D is unclear. CDR3 length: 13 amino acids. Germline V gene data show CDR1 as MDHEN and CDR2 as SYDVKM. Between the trimmed V and J ends, which lost 6 bases and 3 bases, there was a span of 11 bases. The CDR3 sequence: CASRAGGYYGYTF. DNA of the CDR3: TGTGCCAGCAGGGCGGGCGGCTACTATGGCTACACCTTC.

This rearrangement joins TRBV7-9 to TRBJ2-2; TRBD1 is a possible D gene (5 bases). Trimming pared 3 bases from V and 1 base from J, leaving 9 bases between. The germline CDR1 and CDR2 sequences are SEHNR and FQNEAQ (reference sequence). The CDR3 runs 15 residues. CDR3 sequence reads: CASSLATENTGELFF. In DNA, the CDR3 is TGTGCCAGCAGCTTGGCGACAGAGAACACCGGGGAGCTGTTTTTT.

V gene TRBV19 combines with J gene TRBJ2-5; TRBD1 agrees at 10 bases. The CDR3 contains 14 residues. V gave up 5 bases and J gave up 5 bases; unmatched junction bases: 5. CDR1 and CDR2 from the germline V gene are LNHDA and SQIVND (reference sequence). CDR3: CASSRTGGSETQYF. The CDR3 DNA is TGTGCCAGTAGTCGGACAGGGGGTTCGGAGACCCAGTACTTC.

This rearrangement joins TRBV7-3 to TRBJ1-1, with a weak D call TRBD1 (6 bases). The CDR3 loop spans 14 amino acids. Germline values: CDR1 SGHTA, CDR2 FQGTGA. Trimming pared 2 bases from V and 4 bases from J, leaving 11 bases between. The CDR3 nucleotides are TGTGCCAGCAGCTTAGTGGGCAGGGGCACTGAAGCTTTCTTT. Translated: CASSLVGRGTEAFF.

The chain has TRBV9 and TRBJ1-3, with D perhaps TRBD1 (5 bases). CDR1 is SGDLS and CDR2 is YYNGEE in the germline V gene. This CDR3 comprises 16 residues. V lost 4 bases to trimming and J lost 1 base, with 15 bases between them. The CDR3 DNA reads as TGTGCCAGCAGCTTAGGGGCTCGGGGGTCTGGAAACACCATATATTTT. Encoded protein: CASSLGARGSGNTIYF.

This chain links TRBV18 with TRBJ2-1; a possible D gene is TRBD2 (5 bases). The germline gives CDR1 KGHSH, CDR2 LQKENI. Trimming pared 6 bases from V and 0 bases from J, leaving 12 bases between. The CDR3 is 15 amino acids. This CDR3 is CASSHGVSSYNEQFF. The DNA of the CDR3 is TGTGCCAGCTCCCACGGGGTTAGCTCCTACAATGAGCAGTTCTTC.